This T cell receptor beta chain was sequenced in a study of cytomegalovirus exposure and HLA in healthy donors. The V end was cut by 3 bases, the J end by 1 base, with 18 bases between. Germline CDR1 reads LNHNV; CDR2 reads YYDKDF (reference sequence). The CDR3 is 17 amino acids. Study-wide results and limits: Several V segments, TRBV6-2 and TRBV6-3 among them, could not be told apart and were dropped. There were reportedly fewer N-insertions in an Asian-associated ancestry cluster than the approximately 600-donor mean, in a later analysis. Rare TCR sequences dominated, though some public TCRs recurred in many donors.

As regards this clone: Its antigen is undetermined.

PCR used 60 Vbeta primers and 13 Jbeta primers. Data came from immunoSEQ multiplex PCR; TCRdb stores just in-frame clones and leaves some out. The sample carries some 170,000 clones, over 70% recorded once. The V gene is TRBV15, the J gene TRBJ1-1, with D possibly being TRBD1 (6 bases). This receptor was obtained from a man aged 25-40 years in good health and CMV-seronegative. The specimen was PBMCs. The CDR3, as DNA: TGTGCCACCAGCAGCCAAAACAGGGTCAGAAGGAACACTGAAGCTTTCTTT. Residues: CATSSQNRVRRNTEAFF.